This T cell receptor (beta chain) was captured by sequencing in a study of blood T cell repertoires in COVID-19 (dated by TCRdb to 2018 to 2020). For the wider study: Collaborator samples came from the United States, Italy and Spain and covered acute and convalescent phases of COVID-19. Where HLA class I and class II types were available, the types were taken from metadata supplied by the sample provider, not from assay-based typing. Sample metadata almost always included a de-identified subject ID, COVID-19 status, age in years and sex. The repertoires were released in a freely available public database intended as a resource for research on the immune response to SARS-CoV-2. The prospective study material was composed of cDNA or gDNA derived from T cells, B-cell-depleted T cells, or PBMCs. The samples were drawn from the first 160 participants of the ongoing ImmuneRACE study and from some 1,300 subjects provided by 6 global collaborators. Deeply sampled blood TCRbeta repertoires from subjects exposed to, actively infected with, or recovered from COVID-19 were included in the dataset. What the work shows at the level of the full study, not this receptor alone: How much clinical and demographic metadata was included differed by source and by participant, and the metadata was provided uncurated.

The immunoSEQ Assay, a bias-controlled multiplex PCR, was used to amplify TCRbeta CDR3 regions from genomic DNA. Concerning the study's data processing: The number of nucleated cells in each sample was estimated from the amplification of reference gene primers within the assay. To quantify the absolute abundance of each unique TCRbeta CDR3 rearrangement, sequence reads were collapsed and filtered. For each sample, productive Simpson clonality was calculated by taking the square root of Simpson's diversity index across productive rearrangements. TCRdb retrieved this table from immuneACCESS and kept in-frame rearrangements only. Not all clones are present; in checked studies, unresolved V genes account for under half, and no reason is known for the remainder. Clone size and the V and J calls come from that table; the DNA yielded D and trimming. A total of fewer than 350,000 clones appear in this sample, 85% to 90% of them only once. 10% to 15% of the sample goes to the ten largest clones.

One collaborating source in Seattle enrolled patients while the patients were actively infected and followed the patients over time throughout the course of disease. Collaborating institutions collected whole blood in K2EDTA tubes following their own protocols. For TCRbeta analysis, collaborators shipped samples as frozen whole blood, isolated PBMCs, or DNA extracted from either of those sample types. Sequences LGHDT (CDR1) and YNNKEL (CDR2) are obtained from the germline V gene (reference sequence). Measured from the cysteine to the phenylalanine, the CDR3 is 21 residues long. The CDR3 DNA has 63 bases and is translated from base 1. V is trimmed back by 4 bases and J by 3 bases, and the junction contains 17 bases that no gene match accounts for. Worth noting for this clone: The clone's antigen remains unknown. Per-base qualities were not stored, and no clone one base away is much larger.

The sequencing sample was made of peripheral blood. The clonotype comes from a woman under 40 with COVID-19, enrolled during active disease. This receptor chain uses TRBV3-1 (or the pseudogene TRBV3-2) and TRBJ2-2, with 13 bases matching TRBD2. In nucleotide form, the sequence is TGTGCCAGCAGCCGAACCAAGCTACTCTTACTAGCGGGGGGGGACACCGGGGAGCTGTTTTTT. Its translation reads: CASSRTKLLLLAGGDTGELFF.